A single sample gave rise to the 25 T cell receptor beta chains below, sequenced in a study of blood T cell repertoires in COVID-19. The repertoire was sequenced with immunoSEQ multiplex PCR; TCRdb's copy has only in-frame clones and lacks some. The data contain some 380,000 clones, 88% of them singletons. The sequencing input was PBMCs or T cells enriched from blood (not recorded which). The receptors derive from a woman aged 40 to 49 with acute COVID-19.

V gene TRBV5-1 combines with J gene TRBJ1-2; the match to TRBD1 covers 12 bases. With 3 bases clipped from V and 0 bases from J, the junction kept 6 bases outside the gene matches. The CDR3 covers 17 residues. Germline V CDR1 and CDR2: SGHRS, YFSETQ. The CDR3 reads CASSSRDRGRANYGYTF. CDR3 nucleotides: TGCGCCAGCAGCTCCCGGGACAGGGGGCGAGCTAACTATGGCTACACCTTC.

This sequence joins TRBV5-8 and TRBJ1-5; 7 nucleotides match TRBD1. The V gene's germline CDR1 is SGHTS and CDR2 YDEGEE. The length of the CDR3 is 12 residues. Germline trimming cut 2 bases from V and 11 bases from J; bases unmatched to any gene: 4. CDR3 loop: CASSLRQGAQHF. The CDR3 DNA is TGTGCCAGCAGCTTAAGACAGGGAGCCCAGCATTTT. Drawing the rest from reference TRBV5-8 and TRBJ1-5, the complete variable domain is EAGVTQSPTHLIKTRGQQATLRCSPISGHTSVYWYQQALGLGLQFLLWYDEGEERNRGNFPPRFSGRQFPNYSSELNVNALELEDSALYLCASSLRQGAQHFGDGTRLSIL.

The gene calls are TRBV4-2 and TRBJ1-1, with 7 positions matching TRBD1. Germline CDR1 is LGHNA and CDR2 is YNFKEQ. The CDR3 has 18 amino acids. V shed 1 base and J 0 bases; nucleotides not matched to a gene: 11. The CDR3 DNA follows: TGTGCCAGCAGCCAAGGCCCAACGACAGGGTTCATGAACACTGAAGCTTTCTTT. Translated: CASSQGPTTGFMNTEAFF.

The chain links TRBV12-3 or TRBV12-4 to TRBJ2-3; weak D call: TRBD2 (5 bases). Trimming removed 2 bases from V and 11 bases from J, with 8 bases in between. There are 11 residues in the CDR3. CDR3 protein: CASSLLEVQYF. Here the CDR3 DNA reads TGTGCCAGCAGTTTATTGGAGGTGCAGTATTTT.

This CDR3 is CASSEVGVDQPQHF. The CDR3 nucleotides read TGTGCCAGCAGTGAGGTCGGGGTCGATCAGCCCCAGCATTTT. The chain combines TRBV25-1 with TRBJ1-5; D uncertain. Trimming left V 3 bases short and J 5 bases short, with 11 bases between. CDR1 MGHDK and CDR2 SYGVNS come from the germline V gene. The CDR3 extends over 14 amino acids.

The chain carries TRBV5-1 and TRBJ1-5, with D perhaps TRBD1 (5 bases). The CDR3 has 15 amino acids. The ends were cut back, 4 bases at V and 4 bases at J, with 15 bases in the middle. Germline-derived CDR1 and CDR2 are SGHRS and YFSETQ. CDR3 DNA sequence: TGCGCCAGCAGCCGGGCGGGGCAGGCTAATCAGCCCCAGCATTTT. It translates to CASSRAGQANQPQHF.

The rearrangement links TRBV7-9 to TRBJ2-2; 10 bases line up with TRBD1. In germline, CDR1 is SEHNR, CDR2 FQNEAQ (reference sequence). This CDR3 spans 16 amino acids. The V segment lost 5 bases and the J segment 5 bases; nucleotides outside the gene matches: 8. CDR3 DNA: TGTGCCAGCAGCCGTGGACAGGGGGACGGGACCGGGGAGCTGTTTTTT. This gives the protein CASSRGQGDGTGELFF.

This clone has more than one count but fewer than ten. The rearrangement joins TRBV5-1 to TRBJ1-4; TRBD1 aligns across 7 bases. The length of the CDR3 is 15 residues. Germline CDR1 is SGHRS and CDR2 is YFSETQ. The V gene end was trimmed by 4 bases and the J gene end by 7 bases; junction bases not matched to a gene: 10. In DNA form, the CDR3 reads TGCGCCAGCAGCGCAGACAGGGCTACGGTTGAAAAACTGTTTTTT. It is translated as CASSADRATVEKLFF. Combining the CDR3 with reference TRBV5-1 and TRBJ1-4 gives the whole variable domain KAGVTQTPRYLIKTRGQQVTLSCSPISGHRSVSWYQQTPGQGLQFLFEYFSETQRNKGNFPGRFSGRQFSNSRSEMNVSTLELGDSALYLCASSADRATVEKLFFGSGTQLSVL.

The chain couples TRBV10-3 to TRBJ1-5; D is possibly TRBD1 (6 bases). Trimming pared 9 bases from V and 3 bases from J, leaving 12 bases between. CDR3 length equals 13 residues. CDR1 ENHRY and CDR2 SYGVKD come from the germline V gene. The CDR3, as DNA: TGTGCCATATGGGGGCAGATCAATCAGCCCCAGCATTTT. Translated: CAIWGQINQPQHF.

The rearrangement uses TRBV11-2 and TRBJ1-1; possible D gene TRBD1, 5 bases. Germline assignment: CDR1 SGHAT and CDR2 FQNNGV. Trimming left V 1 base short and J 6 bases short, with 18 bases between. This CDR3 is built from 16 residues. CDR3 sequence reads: CASSLGGFRQSPEAFF. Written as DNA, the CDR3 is TGTGCCAGCAGCTTAGGTGGGTTTAGACAGTCGCCTGAAGCTTTCTTT.

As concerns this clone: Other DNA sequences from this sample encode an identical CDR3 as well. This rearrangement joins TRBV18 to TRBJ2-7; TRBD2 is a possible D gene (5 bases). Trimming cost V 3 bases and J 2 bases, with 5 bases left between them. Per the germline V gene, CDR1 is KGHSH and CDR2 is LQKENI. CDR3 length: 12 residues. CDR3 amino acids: CASSPGAYEQYF. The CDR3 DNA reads TGTGCCAGCTCACCGGGAGCCTACGAGCAGTACTTC.

Written as DNA, the CDR3 is TGTGCCAGCAGTGAAGAGCGGGGGGTCTCCTACAATGAGCAGTTCTTC. Amino acids: CASSEERGVSYNEQFF. The chain employs TRBV2 and TRBJ2-1; 9 bases are a match to TRBD2. The CDR3 contains 16 residues. Germline CDR1 SNHLY, CDR2 FYNNEI. V gave up 1 base and J gave up 0 bases; unmatched junction bases: 1.

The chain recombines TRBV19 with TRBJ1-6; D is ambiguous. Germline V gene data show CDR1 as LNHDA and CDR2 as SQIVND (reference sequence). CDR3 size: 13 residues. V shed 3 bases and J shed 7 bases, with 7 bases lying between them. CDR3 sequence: CASSMRQNSPLHF. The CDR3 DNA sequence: TGTGCCAGTAGTATGAGGCAGAATTCACCCCTCCACTTT.

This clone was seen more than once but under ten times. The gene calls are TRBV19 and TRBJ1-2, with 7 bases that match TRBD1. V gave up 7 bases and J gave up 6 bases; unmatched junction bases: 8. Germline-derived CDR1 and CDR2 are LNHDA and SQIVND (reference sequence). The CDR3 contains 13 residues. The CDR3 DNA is TGTGCCAGTACCCGACCCGGGACAGATGGCTACACCTTC. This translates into CASTRPGTDGYTF.

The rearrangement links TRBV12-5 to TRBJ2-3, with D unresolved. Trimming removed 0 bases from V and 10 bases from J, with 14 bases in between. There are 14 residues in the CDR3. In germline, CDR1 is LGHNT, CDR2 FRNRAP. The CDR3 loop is CASGLVPRSVPQYF. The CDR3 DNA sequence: TGTGCTAGTGGTTTGGTACCGCGGAGTGTTCCGCAGTATTTT.

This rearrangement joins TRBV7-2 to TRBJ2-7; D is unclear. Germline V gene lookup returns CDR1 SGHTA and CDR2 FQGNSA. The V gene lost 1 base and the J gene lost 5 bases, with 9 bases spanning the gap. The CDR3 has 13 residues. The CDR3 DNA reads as TGTGCCAGCAGCTTAGGAGGTTTCAACGAGCAGTACTTC. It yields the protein CASSLGGFNEQYF.

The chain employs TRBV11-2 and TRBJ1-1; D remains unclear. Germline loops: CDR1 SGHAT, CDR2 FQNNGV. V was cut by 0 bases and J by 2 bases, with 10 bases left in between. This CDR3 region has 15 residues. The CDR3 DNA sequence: TGTGCCAGCAGCTTAGAGTCCCGGGTTAACACTGAAGCTTTCTTT. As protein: CASSLESRVNTEAFF.

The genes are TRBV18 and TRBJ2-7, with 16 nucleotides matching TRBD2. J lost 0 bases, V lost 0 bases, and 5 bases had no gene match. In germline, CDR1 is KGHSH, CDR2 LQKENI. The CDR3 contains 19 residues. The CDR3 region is CASSPPSGLAGGSSYEQYF. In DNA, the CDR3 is TGTGCCAGCTCACCACCGTCGGGACTAGCGGGGGGGAGCTCCTACGAGCAGTACTTC.

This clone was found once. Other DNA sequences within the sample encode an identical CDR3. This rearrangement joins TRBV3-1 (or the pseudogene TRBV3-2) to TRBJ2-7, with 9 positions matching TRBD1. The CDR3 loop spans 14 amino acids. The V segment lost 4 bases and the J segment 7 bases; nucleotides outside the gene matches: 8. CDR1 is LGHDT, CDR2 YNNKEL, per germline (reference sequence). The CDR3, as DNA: TGTGCCAGCAGCCTACCGGGACAGGGTAATGAGCAGTACTTC. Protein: CASSLPGQGNEQYF.

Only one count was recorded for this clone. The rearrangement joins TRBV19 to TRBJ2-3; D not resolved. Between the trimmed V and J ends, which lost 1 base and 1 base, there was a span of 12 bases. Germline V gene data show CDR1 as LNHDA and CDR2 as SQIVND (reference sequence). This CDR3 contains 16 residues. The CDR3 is CASSIGPGKGTDTQYF. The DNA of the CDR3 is TGTGCCAGTAGTATAGGTCCAGGCAAAGGCACAGATACGCAGTATTTT.

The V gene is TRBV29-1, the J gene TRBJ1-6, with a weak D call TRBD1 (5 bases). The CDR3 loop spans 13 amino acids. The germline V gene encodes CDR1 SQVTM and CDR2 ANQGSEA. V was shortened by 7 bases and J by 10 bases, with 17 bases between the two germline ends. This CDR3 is CSAFPGYESPLHF. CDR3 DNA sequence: TGCAGCGCCTTCCCAGGGTATGAATCACCCCTCCACTTT. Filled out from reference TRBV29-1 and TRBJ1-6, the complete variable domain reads SAVISQKPSRDICQRGTSLTIQCQVDSQVTMMFWYRQQPGQSLTLIATANQGSEATYESGFVIDKFPISRPNLTFSTLTVSNMSPEDSSIYLCSAFPGYESPLHFGNGTRLTVT.

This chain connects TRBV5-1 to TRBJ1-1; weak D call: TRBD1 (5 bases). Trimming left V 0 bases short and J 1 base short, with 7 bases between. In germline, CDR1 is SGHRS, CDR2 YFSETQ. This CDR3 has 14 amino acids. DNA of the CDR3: TGCGCCAGCAGCTTGGGCAGGGCGAACACTGAAGCTTTCTTT. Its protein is CASSLGRANTEAFF.

This chain's CDR3 is CASSQDQLRGSVTF. As DNA, the CDR3 is TGTGCCAGCAGCCAAGATCAATTGCGGGGTAGCGTTACCTTC. V and J are TRBV3-1 (or the pseudogene TRBV3-2) and TRBJ1-2; D not resolved. Germline V gene sequence: CDR1 LGHDT, CDR2 YNNKEL (reference sequence). The CDR3 loop spans 14 amino acids. The V gene lost 0 bases and the J gene lost 14 bases, with 19 bases spanning the gap.

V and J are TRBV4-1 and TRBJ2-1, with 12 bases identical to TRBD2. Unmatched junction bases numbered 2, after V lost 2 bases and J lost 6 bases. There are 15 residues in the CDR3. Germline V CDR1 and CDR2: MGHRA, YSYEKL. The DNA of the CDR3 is TGCGCCAGCAGCCAACTAGCGGGGGGGCTCAATGAGCAGTTCTTC. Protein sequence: CASSQLAGGLNEQFF.

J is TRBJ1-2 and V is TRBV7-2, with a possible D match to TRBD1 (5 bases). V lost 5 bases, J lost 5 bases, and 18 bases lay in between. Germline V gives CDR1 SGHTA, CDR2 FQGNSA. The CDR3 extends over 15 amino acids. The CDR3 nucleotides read TGTGCCAGCAGCCATCGGGGGGGGAACTATTATGGCTACACCTTC. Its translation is CASSHRGGNYYGYTF.